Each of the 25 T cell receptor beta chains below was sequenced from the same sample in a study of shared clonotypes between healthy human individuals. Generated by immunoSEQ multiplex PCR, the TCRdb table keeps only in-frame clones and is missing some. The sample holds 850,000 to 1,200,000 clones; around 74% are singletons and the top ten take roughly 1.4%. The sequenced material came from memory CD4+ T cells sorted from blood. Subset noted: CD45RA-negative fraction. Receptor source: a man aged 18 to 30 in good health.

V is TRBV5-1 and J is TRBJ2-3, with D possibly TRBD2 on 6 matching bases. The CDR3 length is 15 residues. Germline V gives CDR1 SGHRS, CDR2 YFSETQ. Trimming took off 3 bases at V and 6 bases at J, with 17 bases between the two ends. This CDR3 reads CASSWGGVARDTQYF. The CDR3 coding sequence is TGCGCCAGCAGCTGGGGCGGGGTAGCACGGGATACGCAGTATTTT.

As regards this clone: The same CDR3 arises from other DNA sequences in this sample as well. The CDR3 coding sequence is TGTGCCAGCAGCGTGCGACTAGCGGGCTACAATGAGCAGTTCTTC. It yields the protein CASSVRLAGYNEQFF. The gene calls are TRBV9 and TRBJ2-1; 10 nucleotides align to TRBD2. Germline V gives CDR1 SGDLS, CDR2 YYNGEE. J was trimmed by 3 bases and V by 2 bases; bases with no gene match: 2. The CDR3 sequence is 15 residues long.

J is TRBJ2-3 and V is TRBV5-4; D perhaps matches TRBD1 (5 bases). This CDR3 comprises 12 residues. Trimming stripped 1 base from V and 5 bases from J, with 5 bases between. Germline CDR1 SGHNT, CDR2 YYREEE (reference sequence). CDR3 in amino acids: CASSLRGDTQYF. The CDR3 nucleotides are TGTGCCAGCAGCTTGAGGGGAGATACGCAGTATTTT.

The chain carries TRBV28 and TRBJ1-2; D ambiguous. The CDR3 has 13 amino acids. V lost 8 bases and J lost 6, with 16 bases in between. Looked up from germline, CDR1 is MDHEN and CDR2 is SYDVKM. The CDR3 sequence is CASGSDLADGYTF. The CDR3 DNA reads TGTGCCAGCGGATCGGACTTAGCGGATGGCTACACCTTC.

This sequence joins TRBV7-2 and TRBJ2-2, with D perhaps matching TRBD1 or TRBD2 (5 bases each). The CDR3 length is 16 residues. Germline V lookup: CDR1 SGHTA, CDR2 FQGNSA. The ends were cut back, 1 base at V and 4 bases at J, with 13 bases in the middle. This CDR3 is CASSLELGVGTGELFF. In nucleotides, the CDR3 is TGTGCCAGCAGCTTAGAATTGGGGGTGGGCACCGGGGAGCTGTTTTTT.

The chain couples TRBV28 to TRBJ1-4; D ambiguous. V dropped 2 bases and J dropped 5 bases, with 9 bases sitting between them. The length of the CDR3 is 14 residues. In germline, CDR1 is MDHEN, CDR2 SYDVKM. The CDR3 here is CASSLVRENEKLFF. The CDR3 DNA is TGTGCCAGCAGTTTAGTTAGGGAGAATGAAAAACTGTTTTTT.

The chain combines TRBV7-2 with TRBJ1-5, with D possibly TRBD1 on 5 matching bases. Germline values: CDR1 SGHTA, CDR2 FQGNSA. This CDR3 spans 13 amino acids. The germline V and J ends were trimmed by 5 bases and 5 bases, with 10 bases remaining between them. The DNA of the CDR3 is TGTGCCAGCAGCCAGGGATACCATCAGCCCCAGCATTTT. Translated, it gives CASSQGYHQPQHF.

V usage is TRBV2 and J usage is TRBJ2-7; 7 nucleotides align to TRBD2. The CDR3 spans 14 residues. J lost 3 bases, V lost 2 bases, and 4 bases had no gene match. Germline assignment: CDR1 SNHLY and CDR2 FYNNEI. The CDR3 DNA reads TGTGCCAGCAGTGAAAGGGAGGGCGGCTACGAGCAGTACTTC. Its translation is CASSEREGGYEQYF.

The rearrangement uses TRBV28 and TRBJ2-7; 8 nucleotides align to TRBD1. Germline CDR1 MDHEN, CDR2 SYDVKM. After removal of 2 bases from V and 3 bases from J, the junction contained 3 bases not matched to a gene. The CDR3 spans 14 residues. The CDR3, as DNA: TGTGCCAGCAGTTTACCGGGACAGGTCTACGAGCAGTACTTC. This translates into CASSLPGQVYEQYF.

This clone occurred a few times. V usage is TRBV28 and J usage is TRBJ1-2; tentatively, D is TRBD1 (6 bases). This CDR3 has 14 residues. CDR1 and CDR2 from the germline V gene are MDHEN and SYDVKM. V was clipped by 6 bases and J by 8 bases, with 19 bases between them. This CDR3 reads CASRNQGISSGYTF. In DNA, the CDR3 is TGTGCCAGCAGAAACCAGGGGATTAGCAGCGGCTACACCTTC.

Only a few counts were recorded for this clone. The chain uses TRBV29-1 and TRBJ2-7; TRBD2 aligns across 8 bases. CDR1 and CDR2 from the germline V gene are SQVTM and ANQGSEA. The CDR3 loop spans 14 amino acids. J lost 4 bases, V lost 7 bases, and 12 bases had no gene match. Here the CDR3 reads CSARSGSSGYEQYF. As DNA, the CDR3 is TGCAGCGCACGAAGCGGGAGCTCAGGGTACGAGCAGTACTTC.

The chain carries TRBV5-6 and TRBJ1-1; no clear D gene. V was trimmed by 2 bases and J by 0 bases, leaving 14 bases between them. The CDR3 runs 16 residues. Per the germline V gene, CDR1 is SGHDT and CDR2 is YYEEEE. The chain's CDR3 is CASSLNRVAMNTEAFF. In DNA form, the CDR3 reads TGTGCCAGCAGCTTAAACCGGGTCGCAATGAACACTGAAGCTTTCTTT.

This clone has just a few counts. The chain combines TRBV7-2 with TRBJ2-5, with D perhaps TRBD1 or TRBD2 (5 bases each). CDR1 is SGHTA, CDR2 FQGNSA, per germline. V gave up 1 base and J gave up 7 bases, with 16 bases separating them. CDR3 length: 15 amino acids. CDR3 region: CASSLVRTPGATQYF. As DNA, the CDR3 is TGTGCCAGCAGCTTAGTTCGGACTCCCGGGGCGACCCAGTACTTC.

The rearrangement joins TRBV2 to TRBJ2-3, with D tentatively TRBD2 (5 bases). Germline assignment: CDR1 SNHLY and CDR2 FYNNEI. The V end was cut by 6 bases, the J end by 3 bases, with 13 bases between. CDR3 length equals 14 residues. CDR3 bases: TGTGCCAGCAGGATCGGGAAGCCGACAGATACGCAGTATTTT. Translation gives CASRIGKPTDTQYF. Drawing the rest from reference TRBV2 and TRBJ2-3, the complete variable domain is EPEVTQTPSHQVTQMGQEVILRCVPISNHLYFYWYRQILGQKVEFLVSFYNNEISEKSEIFDDQFSVERPDGSNFTLKIRSTKLEDSAMYFCASRIGKPTDTQYFGPGTRLTVL.

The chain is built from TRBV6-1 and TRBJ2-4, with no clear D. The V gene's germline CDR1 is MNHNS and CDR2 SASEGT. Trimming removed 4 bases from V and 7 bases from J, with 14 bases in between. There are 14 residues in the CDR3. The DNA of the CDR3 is TGTGCCAGCAGTGGACAAAGTACAAGCAACATTCAGTACTTC. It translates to CASSGQSTSNIQYF.

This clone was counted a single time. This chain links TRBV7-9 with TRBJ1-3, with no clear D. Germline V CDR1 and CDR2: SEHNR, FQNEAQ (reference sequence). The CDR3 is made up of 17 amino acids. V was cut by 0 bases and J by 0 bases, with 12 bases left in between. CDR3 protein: CASSLAMGGGSGNTIYF. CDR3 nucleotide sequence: TGTGCCAGCAGCTTAGCGATGGGAGGTGGCTCTGGAAACACCATATATTTT. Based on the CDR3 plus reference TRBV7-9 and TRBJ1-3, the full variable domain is DTGVSQNPRHKITKRGQNVTFRCDPISEHNRLYWYRQTLGQGPEFLTYFQNEAQLEKSRLLSDRFSAERPKGSFSTLEIQRTEQGDSAMYLCASSLAMGGGSGNTIYFGEGSWLTVV.

Here the CDR3 DNA reads TGTGCCAGCAGTGGGCCCGGCGGGGATAGACAGCCCCAGCATTTT. This encodes CASSGPGGDRQPQHF. The chain couples TRBV2 to TRBJ1-5; D is undetermined. CDR1 and CDR2 from the germline V gene are SNHLY and FYNNEI. V gave up 4 bases and J gave up 7 bases, with 17 bases separating them. The CDR3 extends over 15 amino acids.

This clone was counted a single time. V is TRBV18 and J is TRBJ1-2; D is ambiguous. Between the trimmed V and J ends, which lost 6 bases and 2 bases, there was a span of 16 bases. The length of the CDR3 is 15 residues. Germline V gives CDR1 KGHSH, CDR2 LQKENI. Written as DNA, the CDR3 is TGTGCCAGCTCCCCCCCGGATATGATAAACTATGGCTACACCTTC. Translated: CASSPPDMINYGYTF.

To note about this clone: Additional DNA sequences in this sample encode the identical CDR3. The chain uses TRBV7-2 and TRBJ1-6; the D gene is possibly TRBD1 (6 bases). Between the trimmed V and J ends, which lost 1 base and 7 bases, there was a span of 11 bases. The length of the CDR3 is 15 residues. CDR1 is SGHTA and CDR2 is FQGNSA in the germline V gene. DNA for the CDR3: TGTGCCAGCAGCTTAGACTGGACAGCGAATTCACCCCTCCACTTT. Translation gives CASSLDWTANSPLHF.

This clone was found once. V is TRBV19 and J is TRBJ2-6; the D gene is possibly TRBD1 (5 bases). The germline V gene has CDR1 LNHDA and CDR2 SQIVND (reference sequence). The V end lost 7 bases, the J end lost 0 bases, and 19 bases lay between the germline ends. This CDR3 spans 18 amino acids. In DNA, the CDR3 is TGTGCCAGTAAGGAACAGGCAGGGATATTCTCTGGGGCCAACGTCCTGACTTTC. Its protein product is CASKEQAGIFSGANVLTF.

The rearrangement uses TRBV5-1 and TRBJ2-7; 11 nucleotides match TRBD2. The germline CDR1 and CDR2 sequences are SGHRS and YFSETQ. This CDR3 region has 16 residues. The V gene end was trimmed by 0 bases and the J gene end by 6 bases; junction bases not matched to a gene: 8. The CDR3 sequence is CASSLGGLAGGIEQYF. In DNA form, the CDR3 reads TGCGCCAGCAGCTTGGGCGGCCTAGCGGGAGGCATCGAGCAGTACTTC.

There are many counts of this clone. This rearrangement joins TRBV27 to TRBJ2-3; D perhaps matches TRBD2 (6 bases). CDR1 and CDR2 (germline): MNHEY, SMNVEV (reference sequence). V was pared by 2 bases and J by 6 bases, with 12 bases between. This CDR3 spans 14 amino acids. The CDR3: CASSLETRGDTQYF. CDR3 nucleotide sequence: TGTGCCAGCAGTTTAGAGACTAGAGGGGATACGCAGTATTTT.

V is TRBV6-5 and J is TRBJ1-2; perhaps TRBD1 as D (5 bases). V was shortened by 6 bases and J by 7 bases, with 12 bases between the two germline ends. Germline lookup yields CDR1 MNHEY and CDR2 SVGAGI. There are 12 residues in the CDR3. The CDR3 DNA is TGTGCCAGCAGCTCGGAAGGGGTTGGCTACACCTTC. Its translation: CASSSEGVGYTF.

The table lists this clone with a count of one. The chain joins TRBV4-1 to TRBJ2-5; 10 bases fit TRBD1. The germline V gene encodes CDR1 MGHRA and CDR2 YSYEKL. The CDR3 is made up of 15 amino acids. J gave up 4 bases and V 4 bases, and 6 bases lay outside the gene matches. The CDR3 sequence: CASSLGQGIGETQYF. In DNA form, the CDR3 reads TGCGCCAGCAGCCTGGGACAGGGGATAGGAGAGACCCAGTACTTC.

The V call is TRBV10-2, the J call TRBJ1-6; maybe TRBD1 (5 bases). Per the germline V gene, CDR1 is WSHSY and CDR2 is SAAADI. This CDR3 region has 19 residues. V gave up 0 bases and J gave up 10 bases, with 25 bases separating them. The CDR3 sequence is CASSESSRDFGRTYSPLHF. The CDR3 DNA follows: TGCGCCAGCAGTGAGTCTTCCAGGGACTTTGGCCGGACTTACTCACCCCTCCACTTT.